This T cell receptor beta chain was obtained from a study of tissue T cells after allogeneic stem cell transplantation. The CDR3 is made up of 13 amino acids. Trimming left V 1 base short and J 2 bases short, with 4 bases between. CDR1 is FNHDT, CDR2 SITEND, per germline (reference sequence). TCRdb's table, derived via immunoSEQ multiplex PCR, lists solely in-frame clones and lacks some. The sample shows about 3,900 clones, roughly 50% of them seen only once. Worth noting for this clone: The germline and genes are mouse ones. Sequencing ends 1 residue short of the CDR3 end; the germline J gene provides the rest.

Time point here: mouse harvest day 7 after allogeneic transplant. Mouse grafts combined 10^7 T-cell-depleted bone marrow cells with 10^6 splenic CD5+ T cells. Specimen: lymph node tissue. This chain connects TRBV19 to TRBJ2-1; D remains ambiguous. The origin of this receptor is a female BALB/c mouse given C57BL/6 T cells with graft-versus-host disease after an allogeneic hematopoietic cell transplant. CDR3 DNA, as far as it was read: TGTGCCAGCAGTATATGGGACTATGCTGAGCAGTTC. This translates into CASSIWDYAEQF. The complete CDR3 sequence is CASSIWDYAEQFF.